This entry features one T cell receptor (beta chain) sequence. Its antigen remains unknown. TCRdb ran MiXCR on the RT-PCR reads and lists one entry per CDR3 protein. This sample carries 400,000 to 550,000 distinct CDR3 sequences, 25% of them seen once, and the ten largest clones take 1.5% to 2%. V was cut by 0 bases and J by 5 bases, with 7 bases left in between. This CDR3 has 13 amino acids. Germline V gene data show CDR1 as MGHRA and CDR2 as YSYEKL. The data stem from a study of response to subunit inactivated influenza vaccine. Regarding the study as a whole: The study's authors posited that every seasonal influenza vaccination enlists few new T cells.

V usage is TRBV4-1 and J usage is TRBJ2-5, with D uncertain. This clonotype was sampled from a man aged 45-60 years who received an inactivated influenza vaccine. Material: CD4+ T cells sorted from PBMCs, obtained more than 4 days after vaccination. The CDR3 bases are TGCGCCAGCAGCCAAGAAGCCTTGGAGACCCAGTACTTC. It codes for CASSQEALETQYF.